One T cell receptor beta chain is described in this entry. RNA totalling about 0.45 to 1 ug underwent reverse transcription with random hexamers. TCR beta CDR3 was amplified by immunoSEQ covering 54 Vbeta and 13 Jbeta. MiXCR, applied by TCRdb to the immunoSEQ multiplex PCR reads, yields one record per CDR3 protein. The top ten clones hold less than 0.15% of a sample with over 100,000 distinct CDR3 sequences, approximately 96% of them seen once. The sample originates from a study of CD8 T cells in Susac syndrome. This clonotype was sampled from a human donor with Susac syndrome. Material: CD4+ T cells from PBMCs.

CDR3 DNA sequence: TGTGCCAGTAGTACGCTAGGGGCCAGTTCCTACGAGCAGTACTTC. Translation gives CASSTLGASSYEQYF. The chain combines TRBV19 with TRBJ2-7; maybe TRBD1 (5 bases). The CDR3 runs to 15 residues. Germline V lookup: CDR1 LNHDA, CDR2 SQIVND (reference sequence). V lost 4 bases to trimming and J lost 1 base, with 14 bases between them.